The 28 T cell receptor beta chains below all came from one sample that was sequenced in a study of T cells in narcolepsy. TCRdb keeps only in-frame clones here, not all; method: immunoSEQ multiplex PCR. The sample lists 25,000 to 30,000 clones, 75% to 85% occurring once. Sequenced sample: CD45RA- memory CD4+ T cells from PBMCs. Receptor source: a human donor with narcolepsy.

The chain carries TRBV18 and TRBJ1-1; TRBD1 is a possible D gene (5 bases). The CDR3 has 11 amino acids. Germline V gene sequence: CDR1 KGHSH, CDR2 LQKENI. The V gene lost 2 bases and the J gene lost 11 bases, with 9 bases spanning the gap. The CDR3 reads CASSPETEAFF. The CDR3 coding sequence is TGTGCCAGCTCACCAGAGACAGAGGCTTTCTTT.

J is TRBJ2-7 and V is TRBV18; 9 nucleotides align to TRBD2. Germline loops: CDR1 KGHSH, CDR2 LQKENI. Trimming removed 6 bases from V and 3 bases from J; junction bases left unmatched: 6. This CDR3 is 14 amino acids long. CDR3 sequence (DNA): TGTGCCAGCTCGGGGTCTAGCGGGGTCTACGAGCAGTACTTC. Protein sequence: CASSGSSGVYEQYF.

This chain connects TRBV29-1 to TRBJ2-1; 9 bases align to TRBD2. Trimming removed 6 bases from V and 5 bases from J; junction bases left unmatched: 11. The CDR3 extends over 15 amino acids. CDR1 is SQVTM and CDR2 is ANQGSEA in the germline V gene. This chain's CDR3 is CSVRKSGGSNNEQFF. CDR3 bases: TGCAGCGTACGAAAGAGCGGGGGGAGTAACAATGAGCAGTTCTTC.

This chain joins TRBV2 and TRBJ1-1, with 7 positions matching TRBD1. Per the germline V gene, CDR1 is SNHLY and CDR2 is FYNNEI. The CDR3 has 13 amino acids. V was clipped by 10 bases and J by 0 bases; unmatched bases: 5. As DNA, the CDR3 is TGTGCCACTTCGGGACAGATGAACACTGAAGCTTTCTTT. Residues: CATSGQMNTEAFF.

J is TRBJ1-2 and V is TRBV7-9; no firm D call. This CDR3 is built from 17 residues. V lost 1 base and J lost 0, with 15 bases in between. Germline V gene sequence: CDR1 SEHNR, CDR2 FQNEAQ (reference sequence). The CDR3 sequence is CASSLVRWGTPNYGYTF. CDR3 nucleotide sequence: TGTGCCAGCAGCTTAGTACGGTGGGGAACCCCTAACTATGGCTACACCTTC.

By sample fraction, this clone is medium-sized. The genes are TRBV18 and TRBJ1-1; 7 positions agree with TRBD1. Per germline, CDR1 KGHSH and CDR2 LQKENI. The V gene end was trimmed by 2 bases and the J gene end by 1 base; junction bases not matched to a gene: 4. There are 15 residues in the CDR3. The CDR3 nucleotides are TGTGCCAGCTCACCATCCACAGGGGAGAACACTGAAGCTTTCTTT. It translates to CASSPSTGENTEAFF.

This sequence joins TRBV7-8 and TRBJ2-3; 9 bases match TRBD2. The germline CDR1 and CDR2 sequences are SGHVS and FQNEAQ. This CDR3 has 16 residues. V lost 4 bases and J lost 1; bases outside the gene matches: 6. This CDR3 reads CASSSHSSGGTDTQYF. The DNA for the CDR3 is TGTGCCAGCAGCTCTCACTCTAGCGGGGGCACAGATACGCAGTATTTT.

The V and J genes are TRBV7-9 and TRBJ1-3; D not certain. The CDR3 spans 14 residues. Per germline, CDR1 SEHNR and CDR2 FQNEAQ (reference sequence). Trimming shortened V by 1 base and J by 2 bases, and 6 bases separated the two germline ends. CDR3 residues: CASSLGVAGNTIYF. CDR3 bases: TGTGCCAGCAGCTTAGGGGTTGCTGGAAACACCATATATTTT.

The chain is built from TRBV29-1 and TRBJ1-2; TRBD1 matches at 7 bases. This CDR3 spans 13 amino acids. V dropped 2 bases and J dropped 7; count of bases not matched to a gene: 7. The germline V gene encodes CDR1 SQVTM and CDR2 ANQGSEA. In nucleotides, the CDR3 is TGCAGCGTTGAAATCCCGCAGGGGGGTGGCTACACCTTC. Translation gives CSVEIPQGGGYTF.

Points on this clone: Other DNA sequences in this sample translate to the same CDR3. The chain recombines TRBV19 with TRBJ1-6, with D hard to call. The CDR3 spans 15 residues. CDR1 and CDR2 from the germline V gene are LNHDA and SQIVND (reference sequence). The germline V and J ends were trimmed by 5 bases and 2 bases, with 10 bases remaining between them. The CDR3 spells CASSSSGPYNSPLHF. CDR3 in DNA: TGTGCCAGTAGTTCTTCCGGCCCCTATAATTCACCCCTCCACTTT.

In this sample, this clone turned up a few times. The rearrangement links TRBV30 to TRBJ1-6; D ambiguous. The V end lost 1 base, the J end lost 2 bases, and 15 bases lay between the germline ends. This CDR3 has 17 residues. In germline, CDR1 is GTSNPN, CDR2 SVGIG (reference sequence). CDR3: CAWSATMTPTYNSPLHF. CDR3 in DNA: TGTGCCTGGAGTGCCACTATGACACCAACCTATAATTCACCCCTCCACTTT.

This clone was counted a few times. The J gene is TRBJ1-3, the V gene TRBV18; D gene ambiguous. Trimming removed 2 bases at V and 0 bases at J, with 5 bases between. The CDR3 has 14 amino acids. Germline values: CDR1 KGHSH, CDR2 LQKENI. CDR3 bases: TGTGCCAGCTCACCAGACCACTCTGGAAACACCATATATTTT. Translated: CASSPDHSGNTIYF.

The CDR3 nucleotides are TGTGCCAGCAGTGAGGAGCCCCGTTCCTACGAGCAGTACTTC. Protein product: CASSEEPRSYEQYF. The chain recombines TRBV6-1 with TRBJ2-7; no clear D. The CDR3 length is 14 residues. CDR1 and CDR2 from the germline V gene are MNHNS and SASEGT. With 3 bases removed from V and 1 base from J, the gap between germline ends came to 10 bases.

This clone has just a few counts. The chain combines TRBV28 with TRBJ2-6; D possibly uses TRBD1 or TRBD2 (7 bases each). Trimming pared 6 bases from V and 3 bases from J, leaving 21 bases between. The CDR3 loop spans 18 amino acids. Germline V CDR1 and CDR2: MDHEN, SYDVKM. The CDR3, as DNA: TGTGCCAGCAGGGCAGGGGGGGCGGCAACCGGTGGGGCCAACGTCCTGACTTTC. Amino acid sequence: CASRAGGAATGGANVLTF. The whole variable domain, remainder taken from reference TRBV28 and TRBJ2-6, is DVKVTQSSRYLVKRTGEKVFLECVQDMDHENMFWYRQDPGLGLRLIYFSYDVKMKEKGDIPEGYSVSREKKERFSLILESASTNQTSMYLCASRAGGAATGGANVLTFGAGSRLTVL.

With respect to this clone: Other nucleotide sequences in the sample specify the same CDR3. As DNA, the CDR3 is TGTGCCAGCAGTCCCCGGACAGGCACAGATACGCAGTATTTT. Amino acids: CASSPRTGTDTQYF. The V gene is TRBV6-1, the J gene TRBJ2-3; D perhaps matches TRBD1 (6 bases). V dropped 5 bases and J dropped 1 base, with 10 bases sitting between them. Germline V gene lookup returns CDR1 MNHNS and CDR2 SASEGT. This CDR3 contains 14 residues.

This chain uses TRBV5-1 with TRBJ2-5; 9 bases are shared with TRBD1. Germline CDR1 is SGHRS and CDR2 is YFSETQ. Trimming removed 4 bases from V and 4 bases from J; junction bases left unmatched: 14. The CDR3 spans 17 residues. The CDR3 protein is CASSPDVRGTGRETQYF. The CDR3 bases are TGCGCCAGCAGCCCTGATGTGCGGGGGACAGGGCGAGAGACCCAGTACTTC.

The V gene is TRBV29-1, the J gene TRBJ1-2, with no clear D. Germline CDR1 is SQVTM and CDR2 is ANQGSEA. This CDR3 is built from 13 residues. Deletions cut 3 bases from V and 2 bases from J, with 10 bases between. CDR3: CSVDSGPNYGYTF. CDR3 coding DNA: TGCAGCGTTGACTCTGGTCCGAACTATGGCTACACCTTC.

This rearrangement joins TRBV7-2 to TRBJ2-3; no clear D gene. Trimming removed 4 bases from V and 15 bases from J, with 14 bases in between. The germline V gene encodes CDR1 SGHTA and CDR2 FQGNSA. This CDR3 has 11 residues. The CDR3 here is CASSSQPIPYF. The CDR3 nucleotides are TGTGCCAGCAGCTCCCAACCAATCCCCTATTTT.

The rearrangement links TRBV4-2 to TRBJ2-3; D remains unclear. Trimming took off 0 bases at V and 4 bases at J, with 11 bases between the two ends. The CDR3 loop spans 15 amino acids. Germline V lookup: CDR1 LGHNA, CDR2 YNFKEQ. Here the CDR3 reads CASSQETTIPDTQYF. DNA of the CDR3: TGTGCCAGCAGCCAAGAAACTACAATCCCAGATACGCAGTATTTT.

The rearrangement uses TRBV6-1 and TRBJ1-5; TRBD1 is a possible D gene (6 bases). The V gene's germline CDR1 is MNHNS and CDR2 SASEGT. V lost 0 bases, J lost 13 bases, and 13 bases lay in between. The CDR3 loop spans 13 amino acids. The CDR3 nucleotides read TGTGCCAGCAGTGAAGCAGGAGGACAGCGACAGCATTTT. It translates to CASSEAGGQRQHF.

This clone was seen a handful of times. This sample includes further DNA sequences coding for the same CDR3. The V gene is TRBV6-5, the J gene TRBJ1-1; 7 bases map to TRBD1. Germline-derived CDR1 and CDR2 are MNHEY and SVGAGI. The CDR3 sequence is 14 residues long. V was clipped by 6 bases and J by 4 bases; unmatched bases: 8. Written as DNA, the CDR3 is TGTGCCAGCAGAGACAGGGCGTTGAGCACTGAAGCTTTCTTT. Translating it yields CASRDRALSTEAFF.

The gene calls are TRBV5-1 and TRBJ1-2; 9 bases map to TRBD1. The V segment lost 3 bases and the J segment 6 bases; nucleotides outside the gene matches: 12. The CDR3 contains 16 residues. Per the germline V gene, CDR1 is SGHRS and CDR2 is YFSETQ. CDR3 nucleotides: TGCGCCAGCAGCTCCGGGACAGGGAAATGGTCTGATGGCTACACCTTC. Amino acids: CASSSGTGKWSDGYTF.

This clone was seen once. This chain joins TRBV19 and TRBJ1-6; 7 bases are a match to TRBD1. The germline gives CDR1 LNHDA, CDR2 SQIVND (reference sequence). The CDR3 runs 15 residues. The trim removed 1 base at V and 10 bases at J, leaving 7 bases unmatched. The CDR3, as DNA: TGTGCCAGTAGTATAGTACAGGGGTCGGGGTCACCCCTCCACTTT. Translated, it gives CASSIVQGSGSPLHF.

This clone was detected only once. The rearrangement uses TRBV7-7 and TRBJ2-7; the D call may be TRBD1 or TRBD2 (7 bases each). The CDR3 spans 15 residues. In germline, CDR1 is SSHAT, CDR2 FNYEAQ (reference sequence). V was shortened by 5 bases and J by 7 bases, with 21 bases between the two germline ends. CDR3 sequence reads: CASSPGGAGTGEQYF. The CDR3 coding sequence is TGTGCCAGCAGCCCAGGGGGGGCAGGGACGGGAGAGCAGTACTTC.

V usage is TRBV5-1 and J usage is TRBJ2-7; 10 positions agree with TRBD1. V dropped 4 bases and J dropped 2; count of bases not matched to a gene: 6. Germline CDR1 SGHRS, CDR2 YFSETQ. The CDR3 contains 15 residues. The CDR3 is CASSGPGTGAYEQYF. DNA of the CDR3: TGCGCCAGCAGCGGACCCGGGACAGGGGCCTACGAGCAGTACTTC.

This chain links TRBV5-1 with TRBJ1-6; 7 bases map to TRBD1. Per germline, CDR1 SGHRS and CDR2 YFSETQ. The CDR3 has 16 amino acids. With 4 bases clipped from V and 4 bases from J, the junction kept 8 bases outside the gene matches. CDR3 region: CASSRTGQRYNSPLHF. As DNA, the CDR3 is TGCGCCAGCAGCCGAACGGGACAGAGATATAATTCACCCCTCCACTTT.

V is TRBV18 and J is TRBJ2-3; D uncertain. V shed 4 bases and J shed 3 bases, with 5 bases lying between them. There are 12 residues in the CDR3. Per germline, CDR1 KGHSH and CDR2 LQKENI. The CDR3 DNA is TGTGCCAGCTCACGAGAGACAGATACGCAGTATTTT. It yields the protein CASSRETDTQYF.

J is TRBJ1-6 and V is TRBV6-4; D gene unclear. Trimming took off 2 bases at V and 6 bases at J, with 8 bases between the two ends. Germline V lookup: CDR1 MRHNA, CDR2 SNTAGT. The CDR3 consists of 14 residues. CDR3 bases: TGTGCCAGCAGTGACGGGCAGAGTAATTCACCCCTCCACTTT. The encoded protein is CASSDGQSNSPLHF.